The 18 T cell receptor beta chains presented below share a single source sample, sequenced in a study of control samples from healthy donors and cancer patients. Sequencing used immunoSEQ multiplex PCR; TCRdb keeps in-frame clones, though not all of them. Seen here are roughly 150,000 clones, almost 90% observed once, and the top ten hold about 1.8%. Sequencing was done on a sample of blood. The receptors stem from a man between 18 and 29 years old in good health.

The genes are TRBV5-1 and TRBJ1-6; 8 bases match TRBD1. The CDR3 runs to 14 residues. Germline V CDR1 and CDR2: SGHRS, YFSETQ. With 0 bases clipped from V and 8 bases from J, the junction kept 1 base outside the gene matches. CDR3 coding DNA: TGCGCCAGCAGCTTGGGGACAGGGTATTCACCCCTCCACTTT. This translates into CASSLGTGYSPLHF. Combining the CDR3 with reference TRBV5-1 and TRBJ1-6 gives the whole variable domain KAGVTQTPRYLIKTRGQQVTLSCSPISGHRSVSWYQQTPGQGLQFLFEYFSETQRNKGNFPGRFSGRQFSNSRSEMNVSTLELGDSALYLCASSLGTGYSPLHFGNGTRLTVT.

The chain recombines TRBV3-1 (or the pseudogene TRBV3-2) with TRBJ2-1; possible D gene TRBD1, 5 bases. Germline values: CDR1 LGHDT, CDR2 YNNKEL (reference sequence). This CDR3 has 13 amino acids. Trimming stripped 8 bases from V and 3 bases from J, with 11 bases between. The CDR3 DNA is TGTGCCAGCTCTAAGGGGTTCTACAATGAGCAGTTCTTC. This sequence encodes CASSKGFYNEQFF.

The chain couples TRBV5-4 to TRBJ1-6; the D gene is possibly TRBD1 (5 bases). In germline, CDR1 is SGHNT, CDR2 YYREEE (reference sequence). Between the trimmed V and J ends, which lost 0 bases and 2 bases, there was a span of 9 bases. This CDR3 has 16 residues. CDR3 DNA sequence: TGTGCCAGCAGCTTGGGGGGGAGGACCTATAATTCACCCCTCCACTTT. Its protein is CASSLGGRTYNSPLHF. Using reference TRBV5-4 and TRBJ1-6 for the parts outside the CDR3, the full variable domain is ETGVTQSPTHLIKTRGQQVTLRCSSQSGHNTVSWYQQALGQGPQFIFQYYREEENGRGNFPPRFSGLQFPNYSSELNVNALELDDSALYLCASSLGGRTYNSPLHFGNGTRLTVT.

The J gene is TRBJ2-7, the V gene TRBV30; TRBD1 aligns across 8 bases. The J segment lost 1 base and the V segment lost 3 bases, leaving 11 bases of the junction unmatched. The germline V gene encodes CDR1 GTSNPN and CDR2 SVGIG (reference sequence). The CDR3 extends over 16 amino acids. DNA of the CDR3: TGTGCCTGGAGAGTTTTAAGGACAGGGACTTCCTACGAGCAGTACTTC. Its protein product is CAWRVLRTGTSYEQYF.

This rearrangement joins TRBV3-1 (or the pseudogene TRBV3-2) to TRBJ1-2; no definite D call. This CDR3 has 14 amino acids. Trimming pared 0 bases from V and 4 bases from J, leaving 9 bases between. In germline, CDR1 is LGHDT, CDR2 YNNKEL (reference sequence). CDR3 nucleotide sequence: TGTGCCAGCAGCCAAGATGTAGGTAGCTATGGCTACACCTTC. Amino acid sequence: CASSQDVGSYGYTF.

The chain has TRBV18 and TRBJ2-2; D uncertain. Trimming took off 5 bases at V and 1 base at J, with 5 bases between the two ends. Germline V gene sequence: CDR1 KGHSH, CDR2 LQKENI. The CDR3 spans 13 residues. CDR3 region: CASSNQNTGELFF. For the CDR3, the DNA is TGTGCCAGCTCAAACCAGAACACCGGGGAGCTGTTTTTT.

The chain employs TRBV6-2 or TRBV6-3 and TRBJ2-3; D not resolved. The CDR3 contains 15 residues. V was trimmed by 0 bases and J by 3 bases, leaving 10 bases between them. Germline CDR1 MNHEY, CDR2 SVGEGT. The DNA of the CDR3 is TGTGCCAGCAGTTACTCCTGGACGAAGACAGATACGCAGTATTTT. It codes for CASSYSWTKTDTQYF.

J is TRBJ2-5 and V is TRBV3-1 (or the pseudogene TRBV3-2); D not certain. Germline V lookup: CDR1 LGHDT, CDR2 YNNKEL (reference sequence). Trimming took off 4 bases at V and 2 bases at J, with 11 bases between the two ends. CDR3 length equals 14 residues. CDR3 sequence (DNA): TGTGCCAGCAGCCCCAGACTGGCACAAGAGACCCAGTACTTC. As protein: CASSPRLAQETQYF.

The CDR3 here is CASSYPFKETQYF. CDR3 sequence (DNA): TGTGCCAGCAGTTATCCCTTTAAAGAGACCCAGTACTTC. V usage is TRBV6-2 or TRBV6-3 and J usage is TRBJ2-5, with D hard to call. Trimming cost V 3 bases and J 3 bases, with 8 bases left between them. This CDR3 has 13 residues. From germline, CDR1 is MNHEY and CDR2 SVGEGT.

This chain links TRBV11-2 with TRBJ1-6, with a weak D call TRBD1 (6 bases). Germline assignment: CDR1 SGHAT and CDR2 FQNNGV. V gave up 1 base and J gave up 7 bases, with 11 bases separating them. The CDR3 is 15 amino acids. CDR3 sequence: CASSLGRGGNSPLHF. The CDR3 bases are TGTGCCAGCAGCTTAGGGAGGGGGGGGAATTCACCCCTCCACTTT.

This clone was found once. The J gene is TRBJ2-3, the V gene TRBV15; the match to TRBD1 covers 7 bases. The CDR3 is 16 amino acids. Germline V gene lookup returns CDR1 LNHNV and CDR2 YYDKDF (reference sequence). Unmatched junction bases numbered 8, after V lost 0 bases and J lost 5 bases. The DNA of the CDR3 is TGTGCCACCAGCAGAGATGGAGCGACAGGGAGAGATACGCAGTATTTT. Amino acid sequence: CATSRDGATGRDTQYF.

This clone was observed a few times. The V gene is TRBV2, the J gene TRBJ2-7; D unclear. The CDR3 loop spans 11 amino acids. Germline lookup yields CDR1 SNHLY and CDR2 FYNNEI. Trimming removed 5 bases at V and 2 bases at J, with 4 bases between. CDR3 DNA sequence: TGTGCCAGCAGTCCCGCCTACGAGCAGTACTTC. It encodes CASSPAYEQYF.

The chain employs TRBV5-4 and TRBJ2-3; D call uncertain. The germline V and J ends were trimmed by 4 bases and 6 bases, with 6 bases remaining between them. Germline values: CDR1 SGHNT, CDR2 YYREEE (reference sequence). The CDR3 totals 11 residues. CDR3 bases: TGTGCCAGCAGCGTGAAGGATACGCAGTATTTT. Translating it yields CASSVKDTQYF. Filled out from reference TRBV5-4 and TRBJ2-3, the complete variable domain reads ETGVTQSPTHLIKTRGQQVTLRCSSQSGHNTVSWYQQALGQGPQFIFQYYREEENGRGNFPPRFSGLQFPNYSSELNVNALELDDSALYLCASSVKDTQYFGPGTRLTVL.

The V call is TRBV20-1, the J call TRBJ2-6; D uncertain. This CDR3 has 11 residues. Germline V gene sequence: CDR1 DFQATT, CDR2 SNEGSKA (reference sequence). V lost 3 bases to trimming and J lost 4 bases, with 1 base between them. CDR3 sequence reads: CSASGANVLTF. Here the CDR3 DNA reads TGCAGTGCTAGCGGGGCCAACGTCCTGACTTTC.

Of note for this clone: A single base separates this from a much larger clone, so it may be a read error. This same CDR3 is encoded by further DNA sequences in the sample. This rearrangement joins TRBV6-2 or TRBV6-3 to TRBJ2-7; D call uncertain. The CDR3 is 12 amino acids. Trimming pared 0 bases from V and 9 bases from J, leaving 9 bases between. Germline V gene lookup returns CDR1 MNHEY and CDR2 SVGEGT. This CDR3 reads CASSYSTRGQYF. DNA of the CDR3: TGTGCCAGCAGTTACTCAACCAGAGGGCAGTACTTC.

This chain joins TRBV14 and TRBJ2-3; 8 bases map to TRBD1. V lost 4 bases, J lost 3 bases, and 6 bases stayed unmatched. This CDR3 has 15 amino acids. Germline values: CDR1 SGHDN, CDR2 FVKESK. The CDR3 spells CASSRTGWKTDTQYF. The CDR3 DNA sequence: TGTGCCAGCAGCCGGACAGGGTGGAAAACAGATACGCAGTATTTT.

The chain joins TRBV19 to TRBJ1-2; 9 bases line up with TRBD1. CDR1 and CDR2 (germline): LNHDA, SQIVND (reference sequence). The V and J ends lost 10 bases and 3 bases, in that order; junction bases with no gene match: 6. This CDR3 has 13 amino acids. The DNA of the CDR3 is TGTGCCACTGGACAGGGGTTGGACTATGGCTACACCTTC. This sequence encodes CATGQGLDYGYTF.

V is TRBV11-2 and J is TRBJ1-3; tentatively, D is TRBD1 (5 bases). This CDR3 is 14 amino acids long. The germline V gene has CDR1 SGHAT and CDR2 FQNNGV. Deletions cut 5 bases from V and 0 bases from J, with 8 bases between. The CDR3 loop reads CASSTGFSGNTIYF. The CDR3 region has the DNA TGTGCCAGCAGCACAGGCTTCTCTGGAAACACCATATATTTT.